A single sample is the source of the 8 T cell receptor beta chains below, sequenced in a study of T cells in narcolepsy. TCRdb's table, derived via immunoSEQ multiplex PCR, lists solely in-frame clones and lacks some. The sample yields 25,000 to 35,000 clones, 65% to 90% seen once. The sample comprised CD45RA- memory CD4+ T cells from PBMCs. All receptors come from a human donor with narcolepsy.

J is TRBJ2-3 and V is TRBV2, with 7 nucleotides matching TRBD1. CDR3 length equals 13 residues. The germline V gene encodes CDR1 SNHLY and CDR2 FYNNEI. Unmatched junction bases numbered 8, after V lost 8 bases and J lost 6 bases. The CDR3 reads CASQTGPRDTQYF. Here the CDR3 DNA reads TGTGCCAGCCAGACAGGGCCCCGTGATACGCAGTATTTT.

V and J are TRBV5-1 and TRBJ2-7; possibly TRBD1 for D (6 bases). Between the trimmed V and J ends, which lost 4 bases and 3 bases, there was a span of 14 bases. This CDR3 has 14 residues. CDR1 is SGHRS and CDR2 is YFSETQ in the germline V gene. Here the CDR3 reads CASSPGQLNYEQYF. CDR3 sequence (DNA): TGCGCCAGCAGCCCCGGACAGTTAAACTACGAGCAGTACTTC.

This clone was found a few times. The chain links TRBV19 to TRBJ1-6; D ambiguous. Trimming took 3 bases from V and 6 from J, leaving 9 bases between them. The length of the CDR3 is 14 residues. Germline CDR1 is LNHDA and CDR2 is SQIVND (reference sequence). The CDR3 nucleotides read TGTGCCAGTAGTATTAAATCGAGTAATTCACCCCTCCACTTT. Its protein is CASSIKSSNSPLHF. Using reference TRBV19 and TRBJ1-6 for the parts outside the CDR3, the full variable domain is DGGITQSPKYLFRKEGQNVTLSCEQNLNHDAMYWYRQDPGQGLRLIYYSQIVNDFQKGDIAEGYSVSREKKESFPLTVTSAQKNPTAFYLCASSIKSSNSPLHFGNGTRLTVT.

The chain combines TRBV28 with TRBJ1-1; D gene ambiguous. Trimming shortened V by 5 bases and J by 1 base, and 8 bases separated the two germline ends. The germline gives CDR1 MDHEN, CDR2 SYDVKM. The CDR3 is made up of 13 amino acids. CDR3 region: CASSPYWNTEAFF. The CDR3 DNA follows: TGTGCCAGCAGTCCTTATTGGAACACTGAAGCTTTCTTT. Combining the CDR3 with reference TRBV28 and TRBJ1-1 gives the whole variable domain DVKVTQSSRYLVKRTGEKVFLECVQDMDHENMFWYRQDPGLGLRLIYFSYDVKMKEKGDIPEGYSVSREKKERFSLILESASTNQTSMYLCASSPYWNTEAFFGQGTRLTVV.

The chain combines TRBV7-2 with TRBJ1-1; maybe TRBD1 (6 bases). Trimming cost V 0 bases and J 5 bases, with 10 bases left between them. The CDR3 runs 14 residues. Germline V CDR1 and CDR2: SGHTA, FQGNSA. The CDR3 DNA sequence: TGTGCCAGCAGCTTAGCCTGGAGGGGGACTGAAGCTTTCTTT. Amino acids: CASSLAWRGTEAFF.

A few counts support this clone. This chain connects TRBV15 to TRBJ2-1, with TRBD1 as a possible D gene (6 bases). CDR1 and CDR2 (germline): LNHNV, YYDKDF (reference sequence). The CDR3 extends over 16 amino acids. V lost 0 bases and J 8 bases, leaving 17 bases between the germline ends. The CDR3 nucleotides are TGTGCCACCAGCAGAGATCCGGGCGGCAGGGGCGATGAGCAGTTCTTC. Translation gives CATSRDPGGRGDEQFF.

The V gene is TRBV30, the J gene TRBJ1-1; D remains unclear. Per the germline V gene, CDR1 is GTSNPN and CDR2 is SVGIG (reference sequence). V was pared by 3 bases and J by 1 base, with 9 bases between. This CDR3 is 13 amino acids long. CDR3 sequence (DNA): TGTGCCTGGAGCGTGGGCCAGAACACTGAAGCTTTCTTT. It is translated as CAWSVGQNTEAFF.

CDR3 bases: TGTGCCAGCAGGGATAACACTGACATCTCCTACAATGAGCAGTTCTTC. The encoded protein is CASRDNTDISYNEQFF. This chain connects TRBV2 to TRBJ2-1, with D unresolved. Trimming shortened V by 6 bases and J by 0 bases, and 15 bases separated the two germline ends. CDR3 length equals 16 residues. Per germline, CDR1 SNHLY and CDR2 FYNNEI.